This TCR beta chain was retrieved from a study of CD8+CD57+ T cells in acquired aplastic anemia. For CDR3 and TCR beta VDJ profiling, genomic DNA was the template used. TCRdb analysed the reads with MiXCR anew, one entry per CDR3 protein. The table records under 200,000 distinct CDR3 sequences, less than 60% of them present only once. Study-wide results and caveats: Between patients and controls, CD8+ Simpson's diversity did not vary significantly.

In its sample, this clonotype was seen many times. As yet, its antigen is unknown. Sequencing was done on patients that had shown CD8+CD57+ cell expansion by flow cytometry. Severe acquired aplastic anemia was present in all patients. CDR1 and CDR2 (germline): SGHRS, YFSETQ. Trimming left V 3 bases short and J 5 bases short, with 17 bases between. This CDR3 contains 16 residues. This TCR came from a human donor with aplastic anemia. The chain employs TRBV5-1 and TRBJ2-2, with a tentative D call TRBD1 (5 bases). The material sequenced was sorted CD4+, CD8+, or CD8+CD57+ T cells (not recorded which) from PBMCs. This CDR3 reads CASSSRGRHSTGELFF. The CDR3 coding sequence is TGCGCCAGCAGCTCAAGGGGCAGGCATTCGACCGGGGAGCTGTTTTTT.